These 12 T cell receptor beta chains originate from one sample sequenced in a study of beta chain features in type 1 diabetes (dated by TCRdb to about 2018). Libraries were constructed by the immunoSEQ multiplex PCR assay. The entire isolated RNA was reverse transcribed using the High Capacity cDNA Reverse Transcription Kit, and thus expressed TCRB transcripts were sequenced. TCRdb carries this immuneACCESS record with in-frame sequences only. Its versions omit some clonotypes, under half of them owing to an unresolved V gene in the studies checked, with the rest unexplained. In all, the sample holds about 60,000 clones, and over 50% of those were seen once. Of the sample, over 2% is held by the ten largest clones. The sequencing input was Tregs from blood. The label giving this sample's cell subset or site can be read as: regulatory CD4+ T cells. The receptor set was obtained from a woman in her late teens or twenties in good health.

This clone was found once. The V call is TRBV2, the J call TRBJ2-1, with 7 bases matching TRBD2. CDR1 and CDR2 (germline): SNHLY, FYNNEI. This CDR3 region has 14 residues. Unmatched junction bases numbered 5, after V lost 6 bases and J lost 3 bases. DNA of the CDR3: TGTGCCAGCAGGGGAGCGGGGCGCTACAATGAGCAGTTCTTC. Amino acid sequence: CASRGAGRYNEQFF.

This chain joins TRBV7-8 and TRBJ1-5; 9 positions agree with TRBD1. The germline CDR1 and CDR2 sequences are SGHVS and FQNEAQ. This CDR3 contains 19 residues. Unmatched junction bases numbered 15, after V lost 5 bases and J lost 1 base. The DNA for the CDR3 is TGTGCCAGCAGCCCTCGCCCGAGGACAGGGGTCCCCAGCAATCAGCCCCAGCATTTT. Translated, it gives CASSPRPRTGVPSNQPQHF.

The chain joins TRBV7-2 to TRBJ1-3, with 9 bases fitting TRBD1. Trimming cost V 4 bases and J 4 bases; bases outside gene matches: 5. CDR3 length: 15 amino acids. Germline V gives CDR1 SGHTA, CDR2 FQGNSA. CDR3 in amino acids: CASSSGTGRGNTIYF. DNA for the CDR3: TGTGCCAGCAGCTCGGGGACAGGGCGAGGAAACACCATATATTTT.

This clone appeared once. The rearrangement links TRBV6-1 to TRBJ1-1; maybe TRBD1 (5 bases). CDR1 and CDR2 from the germline V gene are MNHNS and SASEGT. V lost 4 bases and J 0 bases, leaving 12 bases between the germline ends. The CDR3 is made up of 15 amino acids. The CDR3, as DNA: TGTGCCAGCAGTGGTGGGGGGATGGTGAACACTGAAGCTTTCTTT. It specifies CASSGGGMVNTEAFF.

Points on this clone: Different DNA sequences within this sample yield the same CDR3. The chain uses TRBV2 and TRBJ2-5; D not resolved. The CDR3 loop spans 11 amino acids. CDR1 SNHLY and CDR2 FYNNEI come from the germline V gene. Trimming removed 5 bases at V and 2 bases at J, with 3 bases between. The CDR3 reads CASSQQETQYF. CDR3 in DNA: TGTGCCAGCAGTCAACAAGAGACCCAGTACTTC.

The V gene is TRBV7-3, the J gene TRBJ2-1; 7 bases are shared with TRBD2. V was pared by 3 bases and J by 8 bases, with 7 bases of the junction left unmatched. CDR1 and CDR2 (germline): SGHTA, FQGTGA. The CDR3 is 14 amino acids. CDR3 residues: CASSLGGEGDEQFF. CDR3 DNA: TGTGCCAGCAGCTTGGGCGGGGAGGGCGATGAGCAGTTCTTC.

The genes are TRBV10-1 and TRBJ2-7; D gene uncertain. Trimming took 2 bases from V and 0 from J, leaving 5 bases between them. Germline-derived CDR1 and CDR2 are WNHNN and SYGVQD (reference sequence). The CDR3 runs 13 residues. The CDR3 DNA is TGCGCCAGCAGTGAGAGCCTCTCCTACGAGCAGTACTTC. It codes for CASSESLSYEQYF.

A few counts support this clone. The J gene is TRBJ1-1, the V gene TRBV14; D gene unclear. The ends were cut back, 4 bases at V and 1 base at J, with 7 bases in the middle. This CDR3 spans 13 amino acids. Germline loops: CDR1 SGHDN, CDR2 FVKESK. The CDR3 spells CASSPYWNTEAFF. For the CDR3, the DNA is TGTGCCAGCAGCCCTTACTGGAACACTGAAGCTTTCTTT. Full variable domain (outside the CDR3, taken from reference TRBV14 and TRBJ1-1): EAGVTQFPSHSVIEKGQTVTLRCDPISGHDNLYWYRRVMGKEIKFLLHFVKESKQDESGMPNNRFLAERTGGTYSTLKVQPAELEDSGVYFCASSPYWNTEAFFGQGTRLTVV.

The rearrangement joins TRBV19 to TRBJ2-1, with D possibly TRBD1 on 6 matching bases. Germline CDR1 LNHDA, CDR2 SQIVND (reference sequence). The CDR3 covers 13 residues. V was clipped by 3 bases and J by 7 bases, with 10 bases between them. The CDR3 loop is CASSIRGGNEQFF. In DNA, the CDR3 is TGTGCCAGTAGTATCAGGGGTGGGAATGAGCAGTTCTTC.

The chain carries TRBV7-2 and TRBJ1-1, with TRBD1 as a possible D gene (6 bases). Germline CDR1 SGHTA, CDR2 FQGNSA. This CDR3 has 13 amino acids. V lost 5 bases and J 3 bases, leaving 10 bases between the germline ends. The CDR3 reads CASSKQGDTEAFF. The CDR3 DNA reads TGTGCCAGCAGCAAACAGGGTGACACTGAAGCTTTCTTT.

The V and J genes are TRBV19 and TRBJ1-1; D ambiguous. Trimming took 3 bases from V and 4 from J, leaving 12 bases between them. The CDR3 loop spans 14 amino acids. Germline values: CDR1 LNHDA, CDR2 SQIVND (reference sequence). The DNA for the CDR3 is TGTGCCAGTAGTATTTGGGGAGAGGTCACTGAAGCTTTCTTT. Translated, it gives CASSIWGEVTEAFF.

The chain joins TRBV18 to TRBJ2-2; 7 nucleotides agree with TRBD1. The CDR3 runs to 17 residues. Per the germline V gene, CDR1 is KGHSH and CDR2 is LQKENI. The trim removed 0 bases at V and 1 base at J, leaving 5 bases unmatched. The CDR3 region has the DNA TGTGCCAGCTCACCACCTTTCGGACAGGAGAACACCGGGGAGCTGTTTTTT. Protein product: CASSPPFGQENTGELFF.